The clone carrying this TCR beta chain was picked up a small number of times. Its antigen is currently unknown. Using roughly 15 ng of total RNA, TCR libraries were made with the QIAseq Immune Repertoire TCR panel. TCRdb re-derived calls from the reads in MiXCR, one entry per CDR3 protein. The repertoire holds about 390 distinct CDR3 sequences, with over 9.5% as singletons. The sample originates from a study of circulating CD8 cells and anti-PD-1 response in melanoma. Overall study: Nivolumab was given intravenously at 3 mg/kg every 2 weeks. Study-level points and caveats: DNEG was most diverse; TIGIT repertoires were least diverse.

From live CD3+CD8+TCRalphabeta+ cells, four PD-1 and/or TIGIT subsets were sorted. The sequenced sample was CD8+ T cells from PBMCs, obtained at baseline or after one month of anti-PD-1 therapy (not recorded which). The TCR was taken from a human donor with melanoma.

CDR3 protein: CASSPRGYNEQFF. The DNA of the CDR3 is TGTGCCAGCAGCCCCCGGGGGTACAATGAGCAGTTCTTC. The V call is TRBV6-2 or TRBV6-3, the J call TRBJ2-1, with D perhaps matching TRBD2 (6 bases). V gave up 6 bases and J gave up 4 bases, with 10 bases separating them. This CDR3 has 13 residues. Germline V gives CDR1 MNHEY, CDR2 SVGEGT.